Shown below are 16 T cell receptor beta chains from a single sample sequenced in a study of blood T cells in healthy people across ages. A sample-barcoded 5' primer and a J-beta primer mix were used in a second PCR of roughly 7 to 12 cycles. MiXCR was run by TCRdb on the 5' RACE reads, yielding one entry per CDR3 protein. The table has around 1.7 million distinct CDR3 sequences, roughly 28% seen once; the top ten hold about 8%. The specimen sequenced was blood. The receptors here all came from a woman under 40 in good health.

The sample holds a few counts of this clonotype. The rearrangement uses TRBV24-1 and TRBJ2-1; 8 bases align to TRBD2. The CDR3 spans 15 residues. Per the germline V gene, CDR1 is KGHDR and CDR2 is SFDVKD. The V and J ends lost 7 bases and 7 bases, in that order; junction bases with no gene match: 11. The CDR3 is CATSDPGGGGNEQFF. In DNA, the CDR3 is TGTGCCACCAGCGATCCGGGAGGGGGGGGAAATGAGCAGTTCTTC.

The rearrangement uses TRBV28 and TRBJ2-3; D is possibly TRBD1 (5 bases). Germline V gene data show CDR1 as MDHEN and CDR2 as SYDVKM. V lost 7 bases to trimming and J lost 2 bases, with 7 bases between them. CDR3 size: 12 residues. The CDR3 spells CASTGYTDTQYF. In DNA form, the CDR3 reads TGTGCCAGCACAGGGTACACAGATACGCAGTATTTT.

The J gene is TRBJ2-1, the V gene TRBV4-2; no definite D call. The CDR3 has 15 residues. Trimming shortened V by 0 bases and J by 4 bases, and 10 bases separated the two germline ends. In germline, CDR1 is LGHNA, CDR2 YNFKEQ. CDR3 protein: CASSQERMRYNEQFF. The CDR3 DNA reads as TGTGCCAGCAGCCAAGAAAGAATGCGTTACAATGAGCAGTTCTTC.

V and J are TRBV5-1 and TRBJ2-1; 10 positions match TRBD2. V gave up 0 bases and J gave up 7 bases; unmatched junction bases: 10. The germline gives CDR1 SGHRS, CDR2 YFSETQ. This CDR3 is 17 amino acids long. The CDR3 loop reads CASSLVASGSSGNEQFF. CDR3 bases: TGCGCCAGCAGCTTGGTGGCTAGCGGGAGTTCAGGTAATGAGCAGTTCTTC.

This clonotype was counted at least ten times. This chain uses TRBV11-1 with TRBJ2-1, with 10 bases matching TRBD2. V lost 5 bases to trimming and J lost 6 bases; unmatched junction nucleotides: 7. The CDR3 has 15 residues. The germline V gene encodes CDR1 SGHAT and CDR2 FQDESV (reference sequence). CDR3 amino acids: CASSASGGEGNEQFF. As DNA, the CDR3 is TGTGCCAGCAGCGCGAGCGGGGGGGAAGGCAATGAGCAGTTCTTC.

This clonotype was observed a few times. J is TRBJ1-5 and V is TRBV20-1; no definite D call. The CDR3 spans 14 residues. Germline V lookup: CDR1 DFQATT, CDR2 SNEGSKA (reference sequence). The V end was cut by 1 base, the J end by 5 bases, with 12 bases between. The chain's CDR3 is CSARVSGRDQPQHF. CDR3 nucleotides: TGCAGTGCTAGAGTAAGTGGGCGAGATCAGCCCCAGCATTTT.

The gene calls are TRBV18 and TRBJ1-5; 9 nucleotides line up with TRBD1. Losses at the gene ends were 3 bases for V and 10 bases for J; bases not matched to a gene: 7. This CDR3 contains 14 residues. Germline lookup yields CDR1 KGHSH and CDR2 LQKENI. CDR3 DNA: TGTGCCAGCTCACCGGGGACAGGGAGGGCCCCCCAGCATTTT. Protein product: CASSPGTGRAPQHF.

This chain links TRBV28 with TRBJ2-1, with 14 bases identical to TRBD2. The V gene's germline CDR1 is MDHEN and CDR2 SYDVKM. The CDR3 consists of 22 residues. V gave up 0 bases and J gave up 1 base; unmatched junction bases: 14. DNA of the CDR3: TGTGCCAGCAGTTTATGGGACATTTCCGGGACTAGCGGGAGTTGGTCCTACAATGAGCAGTTCTTC. Translating it yields CASSLWDISGTSGSWSYNEQFF.

This clonotype occurred a few times. The rearrangement links TRBV6-5 to TRBJ1-5, with D maybe TRBD1 (5 bases). Trimming took off 5 bases at V and 4 bases at J, with 15 bases between the two ends. Germline V gene data show CDR1 as MNHEY and CDR2 as SVGAGI. This CDR3 has 15 amino acids. CDR3 sequence: CASSPGTATNQPQHF. The CDR3 DNA reads as TGTGCCAGCAGTCCAGGGACCGCCACTAATCAGCCCCAGCATTTT.

The V gene is TRBV12-3 or TRBV12-4, the J gene TRBJ1-3; D might be TRBD1 (6 bases). There are 15 residues in the CDR3. V lost 6 bases, J lost 4 bases, and 16 bases lay in between. CDR3 loop: CASSPGRGTGNTIYF. CDR3 sequence (DNA): TGTGCCAGCAGCCCAGGCAGGGGAACGGGAAACACCATATATTTT.

This clonotype was picked up one time. This chain joins TRBV12-5 and TRBJ2-2; TRBD2 agrees at 8 bases. The trim removed 2 bases at V and 5 bases at J, leaving 4 bases unmatched. The CDR3 spans 15 residues. Germline CDR1 is LGHNT and CDR2 is FRNRAP. The CDR3 coding sequence is TGTGCTAGTGGTTTGCTAGCGGGTCCTACCGGGGAGCTGTTTTTT. Protein: CASGLLAGPTGELFF.

This clonotype was picked up a small number of times. The J gene is TRBJ1-4, the V gene TRBV2; TRBD1 might be the D (5 bases). This CDR3 region has 12 residues. The germline V and J ends were trimmed by 6 bases and 6 bases, with 8 bases remaining between them. Germline V gene lookup returns CDR1 SNHLY and CDR2 FYNNEI. This CDR3 reads CASRWDDEKLFF. The CDR3 nucleotides are TGTGCCAGCAGATGGGACGATGAAAAACTGTTTTTT.

V and J are TRBV10-3 and TRBJ2-3, with TRBD2 matching 9 bases. V lost 8 bases to trimming and J lost 3 bases; unmatched junction nucleotides: 3. The germline CDR1 and CDR2 sequences are ENHRY and SYGVKD. The CDR3 extends over 13 amino acids. Here the CDR3 DNA reads TGTGCCATCGGCGGGAGGGGGACAGATACGCAGTATTTT. Encoded protein: CAIGGRGTDTQYF.

A single count supports this clonotype. A much larger clone differs from this one at a single base, so this may be a read error. The chain couples TRBV7-2 to TRBJ2-5; 11 bases are shared with TRBD2. This CDR3 contains 17 residues. The germline V gene has CDR1 SGHTA and CDR2 FQGNSA. V trimming: 4 bases; J trimming: 11 bases; junction bases outside the gene matches: 18. CDR3 protein: CASSSPGTSGGYNEQYF. The CDR3, as DNA: TGTGCCAGCAGCTCCCCCGGGACTAGCGGAGGTTACAATGAGCAGTACTTC.

About this clonotype itself: An end of the junction does not agree with germline; a read error may underlie this. The chain couples TRBV28 to TRBJ1-2, with unresolved D. This CDR3 is 13 amino acids long. The germline CDR1 and CDR2 sequences are MDHEN and SYDVKM. CDR3 protein: CTSSLGANYGYTF. CDR3 coding DNA: TGTACCAGCAGTCTAGGCGCTAACTATGGCTACACCTTC.

A few counts support this clonotype. The genes are TRBV5-1 and TRBJ2-7, with D perhaps matching TRBD1 (5 bases). The CDR3 spans 14 residues. Deletions cut 4 bases from V and 2 bases from J, with 13 bases between. Per germline, CDR1 SGHRS and CDR2 YFSETQ. Here the CDR3 reads CASSDRQRAYEQYF. CDR3 coding DNA: TGCGCCAGCAGCGACAGACAGAGAGCCTACGAGCAGTACTTC.